The 31 T cell receptor beta chains presented below share a single source sample, sequenced in a study of blood T cell repertoires in COVID-19. The method was immunoSEQ multiplex PCR; TCRdb's version includes in-frame clones alone and lacks a portion of them. Of 150,000 to 200,000 clones detected, approximately 89% appear once; the ten largest clones hold 0.7% to 0.9%. The sequenced sample was PBMCs or T cells enriched from blood (not recorded which). Receptor source: a young woman who had recovered from COVID-19.

The chain recombines TRBV5-1 with TRBJ2-2; 7 bases map to TRBD2. Looked up from germline, CDR1 is SGHRS and CDR2 is YFSETQ. Germline trimming cut 0 bases from V and 10 bases from J; bases unmatched to any gene: 9. The CDR3 length is 15 residues. CDR3 protein: CASSLVFAGALELFF. CDR3 nucleotide sequence: TGCGCCAGCAGCTTGGTTTTTGCGGGAGCGTTGGAGCTGTTTTTT. The full variable domain, its missing parts supplied by reference TRBV5-1 and TRBJ2-2, is KAGVTQTPRYLIKTRGQQVTLSCSPISGHRSVSWYQQTPGQGLQFLFEYFSETQRNKGNFPGRFSGRQFSNSRSEMNVSTLELGDSALYLCASSLVFAGALELFFGEGSRLTVL.

The V call is TRBV5-1, the J call TRBJ2-2, with 11 bases aligning to TRBD1. This CDR3 has 15 residues. Germline CDR1 SGHRS, CDR2 YFSETQ. Trimming at V came to 3 bases and at J to 4 bases, leaving 2 bases not matched to a gene. CDR3 DNA: TGCGCCAGCAGCTGGACAGGGGGCAGCACCGGGGAGCTGTTTTTT. Translation: CASSWTGGSTGELFF.

The rearrangement uses TRBV7-9 and TRBJ2-7; the match to TRBD1 covers 9 bases. V was clipped by 0 bases and J by 5 bases; unmatched bases: 5. Germline CDR1 reads SEHNR; CDR2 reads FQNEAQ (reference sequence). The CDR3 spans 15 residues. The DNA of the CDR3 is TGTGCCAGCAGCTTAGCGGGGACAGGGAACCACGAGCAGTACTTC. Translating it yields CASSLAGTGNHEQYF.

The CDR3 DNA follows: TGTGCCTGTGACACAGCGGGAGGGTTGAGCGAGCAGTACTTC. It yields the protein CACDTAGGLSEQYF. The gene calls are TRBV30 and TRBJ2-7, with 10 bases that match TRBD2. Trimming at V came to 6 bases and at J to 6 bases, leaving 11 bases not matched to a gene. Germline CDR1 reads GTSNPN; CDR2 reads SVGIG (reference sequence). CDR3 length equals 14 residues. Together with reference TRBV30 and TRBJ2-7, the CDR3 gives the full variable domain: SQTIHQWPATLVQPVGSPLSLECTVEGTSNPNLYWYRQAAGRGLQLLFYSVGIGQISSEVPQNLSASRPQDRQFILSSKKLLLSDSGFYLCACDTAGGLSEQYFGPGTRLTVT.

CDR3 sequence: CASSLGRGAGNTIYF. The CDR3 DNA reads as TGCGCCAGCAGCTTGGGCAGAGGAGCTGGAAACACCATATATTTT. The V call is TRBV5-1, the J call TRBJ1-3; D gene unclear. Germline lookup yields CDR1 SGHRS and CDR2 YFSETQ. The V gene lost 0 bases and the J gene lost 2 bases, with 9 bases spanning the gap. The CDR3 consists of 15 residues. Supplemented by reference TRBV5-1 and TRBJ1-3, the full variable domain reads KAGVTQTPRYLIKTRGQQVTLSCSPISGHRSVSWYQQTPGQGLQFLFEYFSETQRNKGNFPGRFSGRQFSNSRSEMNVSTLELGDSALYLCASSLGRGAGNTIYFGEGSWLTVV.

This clone was observed a single time. V usage is TRBV28 and J usage is TRBJ1-1, with TRBD1 matching 9 bases. Germline V gives CDR1 MDHEN, CDR2 SYDVKM. V lost 8 bases and J lost 6; bases outside the gene matches: 4. The CDR3 runs 12 residues. The CDR3 DNA sequence: TGTGCCAGCCGACAGGGGGGCGCTGAAGCTTTCTTT. Amino acid sequence: CASRQGGAEAFF.

The CDR3 nucleotides are TGTGCCAGCAGCCCAGTCGGGACTAGCGGGATAGCTGAGCAGTTCTTC. Translated: CASSPVGTSGIAEQFF. V and J are TRBV9 and TRBJ2-1; 13 positions agree with TRBD2. J lost 9 bases, V lost 4 bases, and 10 bases had no gene match. This CDR3 comprises 16 residues. Germline V gene lookup returns CDR1 SGDLS and CDR2 YYNGEE. Full variable domain (outside the CDR3, taken from reference TRBV9 and TRBJ2-1): DSGVTQTPKHLITATGQRVTLRCSPRSGDLSVYWYQQSLDQGLQFLIQYYNGEERAKGNILERFSAQQFPDLHSELNLSSLELGDSALYFCASSPVGTSGIAEQFFGPGTRLTVL.

V gene TRBV19 combines with J gene TRBJ2-7, with 7 bases identical to TRBD1. The CDR3 has 13 amino acids. Germline lookup yields CDR1 LNHDA and CDR2 SQIVND (reference sequence). V dropped 4 bases and J dropped 3; count of bases not matched to a gene: 3. The CDR3 reads CASSRGQNYEQYF. The CDR3 nucleotides are TGTGCCAGTAGTAGGGGACAGAACTACGAGCAGTACTTC.

The CDR3 coding sequence is TGTGCCAGCAGTTTAATAGCGGGAGCCCCCGAGCAGTACTTC. Residues: CASSLIAGAPEQYF. This rearrangement joins TRBV28 to TRBJ2-7, with TRBD2 matching over 9 bases. This CDR3 contains 14 residues. The V gene end was trimmed by 2 bases and the J gene end by 6 bases; junction bases not matched to a gene: 5. Germline V lookup: CDR1 MDHEN, CDR2 SYDVKM.

V usage is TRBV7-9 and J usage is TRBJ2-1, with D possibly matching TRBD2 (6 bases). This CDR3 is 14 amino acids long. Between the trimmed V and J ends, which lost 3 bases and 7 bases, there was a span of 13 bases. Germline lookup yields CDR1 SEHNR and CDR2 FQNEAQ (reference sequence). CDR3 protein: CASSFGGGPNEQFF. CDR3 nucleotide sequence: TGTGCCAGCAGCTTTGGGGGAGGACCGAATGAGCAGTTCTTC.

The count of this clone is one. The genes are TRBV4-1 and TRBJ1-1, with 7 bases that match TRBD1. Germline V gives CDR1 MGHRA, CDR2 YSYEKL. The CDR3 is made up of 16 amino acids. J was trimmed by 5 bases and V by 4 bases; bases with no gene match: 13. The CDR3 DNA is TGCGCCAGCAGCCCGACAGGGACGAGATTGAGAACTGAAGCTTTCTTT. Its protein is CASSPTGTRLRTEAFF.

V and J are TRBV6-6 and TRBJ1-2; D unclear. Germline CDR1 MNHNY, CDR2 SVGAGI (reference sequence). This CDR3 comprises 14 residues. The V end lost 11 bases, the J end lost 5 bases, and 21 bases lay between the germline ends. CDR3 loop: CASAATQVGYGYTF. CDR3 DNA: TGTGCCTCGGCAGCAACCCAGGTCGGATATGGCTACACCTTC.

This clone was counted once. The V and J genes are TRBV2 and TRBJ1-4; D might be TRBD1 (6 bases). Trimming removed 7 bases at V and 7 bases at J, with 22 bases between. Germline CDR1 and CDR2: SNHLY and FYNNEI. The CDR3 runs to 16 residues. The CDR3 loop is CASMGQGLDSGEKLFF. Here the CDR3 DNA reads TGTGCCAGCATGGGCCAGGGGCTAGATTCGGGTGAAAAACTGTTTTTT.

This chain uses TRBV10-1 with TRBJ2-7; D might be TRBD2 (6 bases). V was trimmed by 4 bases and J by 9 bases, leaving 10 bases between them. The CDR3 contains 11 residues. CDR1 is WNHNN, CDR2 SYGVQD, per germline (reference sequence). The CDR3 sequence: CASSGGGGQYF. The CDR3 bases are TGCGCCAGCAGTGGTGGGGGAGGGCAGTACTTC.

This chain uses TRBV6-5 with TRBJ2-2, with a weak D call TRBD2 (6 bases). Trimming removed 6 bases at V and 4 bases at J, with 15 bases between. The CDR3 loop spans 15 amino acids. Germline assignment: CDR1 MNHEY and CDR2 SVGAGI. The CDR3: CASRGRREPTGELFF. CDR3 nucleotide sequence: TGTGCCAGCAGGGGACGTCGGGAGCCCACCGGGGAGCTGTTTTTT.

The chain is built from TRBV24-1 and TRBJ1-5, with a weak D call TRBD1 (5 bases). The CDR3 covers 15 residues. Trimming stripped 5 bases from V and 0 bases from J, with 10 bases between. Germline CDR1 and CDR2: KGHDR and SFDVKD. As DNA, the CDR3 is TGTGCCACCAGTGGTGGGGGGGATAGCAATCAGCCCCAGCATTTT. Translated: CATSGGGDSNQPQHF.

The genes are TRBV2 and TRBJ1-2; D unclear. Between the trimmed V and J ends, which lost 4 bases and 3 bases, there was a span of 9 bases. This CDR3 contains 13 residues. The germline CDR1 and CDR2 sequences are SNHLY and FYNNEI. The CDR3 is CASSGRRDYGYTF. CDR3 bases: TGTGCCAGCAGTGGGCGGAGGGACTATGGCTACACCTTC.

The rearrangement links TRBV27 to TRBJ2-1, with 9 bases identical to TRBD2. The germline gives CDR1 MNHEY, CDR2 SMNVEV (reference sequence). After removal of 5 bases from V and 7 bases from J, the junction contained 15 bases not matched to a gene. The CDR3 totals 17 residues. The CDR3 here is CASSTETPPSGGNEQFF. Here the CDR3 DNA reads TGTGCCAGCAGTACCGAAACCCCTCCCAGCGGGGGGAATGAGCAGTTCTTC.

The V and J genes are TRBV4-1 and TRBJ2-3, with TRBD2 matching over 13 bases. The CDR3 loop spans 17 amino acids. V shed 2 bases, J shed 3 bases, and the junction held 5 bases outside the gene matches. Germline CDR1 is MGHRA and CDR2 is YSYEKL. CDR3 nucleotides: TGCGCCAGCAGCCAACCCGGGACTAGCGGGAAAACAGATACGCAGTATTTT. Encoded protein: CASSQPGTSGKTDTQYF.

The chain combines TRBV18 with TRBJ2-4, with a possible D match to TRBD1 (6 bases). This CDR3 spans 13 amino acids. Trimming shortened V by 5 bases and J by 6 bases, and 11 bases separated the two germline ends. The V gene's germline CDR1 is KGHSH and CDR2 LQKENI. The CDR3 nucleotides read TGTGCCAGCTCAACAGGACAGTTAAACATTCAGTACTTC. Translating gives CASSTGQLNIQYF.

V gene TRBV28 combines with J gene TRBJ2-7; 10 bases match TRBD2. Germline assignment: CDR1 MDHEN and CDR2 SYDVKM. The CDR3 totals 15 residues. Trimming took 5 bases from V and 5 from J; bases not matched to a gene: 9. DNA for the CDR3: TGTGCCAGCAGTCCAAGCGGGAGGGCCCATCACGAGCAGTACTTC. Its protein is CASSPSGRAHHEQYF.

This sequence joins TRBV28 and TRBJ2-1, with 9 nucleotides matching TRBD2. The junction had 16 bases not matched to a gene; V was cut back by 4 bases and J by 0 bases. CDR1 and CDR2 from the germline V gene are MDHEN and SYDVKM. This CDR3 comprises 20 residues. The DNA for the CDR3 is TGTGCCAGCAGTTCACTCGGGGGGACTAGCTTTGGAAGCTCCTACAATGAGCAGTTCTTC. Translating gives CASSSLGGTSFGSSYNEQFF.

The CDR3: CASSQQAGGFNIAKNIQYF. The CDR3 DNA reads as TGCGCCAGCAGCCAGCAAGCGGGAGGGTTTAACATAGCCAAAAACATTCAGTACTTC. The rearrangement links TRBV4-1 to TRBJ2-4; 10 nucleotides line up with TRBD2. The V and J ends lost 3 bases and 0 bases, in that order; junction bases with no gene match: 11. Germline CDR1 and CDR2: MGHRA and YSYEKL. The CDR3 runs to 19 residues.

The chain joins TRBV6-4 to TRBJ1-2; a possible D gene is TRBD1 (5 bases). Trimming took off 7 bases at V and 10 bases at J, with 16 bases between the two ends. Germline-derived CDR1 and CDR2 are MRHNA and SNTAGT. The length of the CDR3 is 12 residues. In nucleotides, the CDR3 is TGTGCCAGCACATCAGGGCTTGTCCCCTACACCTTC. Its translation is CASTSGLVPYTF.

The chain employs TRBV4-2 and TRBJ2-3, with D possibly being TRBD2 (6 bases). Germline CDR1 is LGHNA and CDR2 is YNFKEQ. The CDR3 sequence is 16 residues long. The V end was cut by 4 bases, the J end by 4 bases, with 18 bases between. CDR3 sequence (DNA): TGTGCCAGCAGCCGGTTCTCCGGGAGTCGGCCAGATACGCAGTATTTT. Residues: CASSRFSGSRPDTQYF.

The DNA of the CDR3 is TGTGCCTGGAGTGTGGGACTAGCGTCGCAGTTCTTC. This encodes CAWSVGLASQFF. The chain carries TRBV30 and TRBJ2-1; TRBD2 agrees at 10 bases. The CDR3 is 12 residues long. Germline values: CDR1 GTSNPN, CDR2 SVGIG (reference sequence). Losses at the gene ends were 0 bases for V and 12 bases for J; bases not matched to a gene: 2.

The V call is TRBV7-2, the J call TRBJ2-7, with D tentatively TRBD1 (6 bases). This CDR3 spans 16 amino acids. The germline V gene encodes CDR1 SGHTA and CDR2 FQGNSA. Deletions cut 5 bases from V and 5 bases from J, with 22 bases between. In DNA form, the CDR3 reads TGTGCCAGCAGCCTACCCCGGGACAAGGCTTTCAACGAGCAGTACTTC. Translating it yields CASSLPRDKAFNEQYF.

The CDR3 coding sequence is TGTGCCAGCAGCTTCAACGGAGGATATGGCTACACCTTC. Its translation is CASSFNGGYGYTF. This chain joins TRBV5-4 and TRBJ1-2, with D uncertain. The length of the CDR3 is 13 residues. V was trimmed by 2 bases and J by 5 bases, leaving 10 bases between them. CDR1 is SGHNT, CDR2 YYREEE, per germline (reference sequence).

V usage is TRBV7-2 and J usage is TRBJ2-3; 7 nucleotides agree with TRBD2. The CDR3 is made up of 16 amino acids. The germline CDR1 and CDR2 sequences are SGHTA and FQGNSA. V lost 1 base to trimming and J lost 2 bases; unmatched junction nucleotides: 6. CDR3 amino acids: CASSLDNLAATDTQYF. In nucleotides, the CDR3 is TGTGCCAGCAGCTTAGATAACCTAGCGGCCACAGATACGCAGTATTTT. The entire variable domain, with the rest obtained from reference TRBV7-2 and TRBJ2-3, is as follows: GAGVSQSPSNKVTEKGKDVELRCDPISGHTALYWYRQSLGQGLEFLIYFQGNSAPDKSGLPSDRFSAERTGGSVSTLTIQRTQQEDSAVYLCASSLDNLAATDTQYFGPGTRLTVL.

The V gene is TRBV28, the J gene TRBJ1-1; D may be TRBD1 (5 bases). Germline V CDR1 and CDR2: MDHEN, SYDVKM. This CDR3 has 12 residues. V lost 5 bases to trimming and J lost 8 bases, with 12 bases between them. CDR3 DNA: TGTGCCAGCAGTCCTCGCCGGACAGAAGCTTTCTTT. Protein product: CASSPRRTEAFF. Combining the CDR3 with reference TRBV28 and TRBJ1-1 gives the whole variable domain DVKVTQSSRYLVKRTGEKVFLECVQDMDHENMFWYRQDPGLGLRLIYFSYDVKMKEKGDIPEGYSVSREKKERFSLILESASTNQTSMYLCASSPRRTEAFFGQGTRLTVV.

The CDR3 DNA reads TGTGCCAGCAGCGTAGAGGCTAGCGGGAGGGAAGAGCAGTTCTTC. This codes for CASSVEASGREEQFF. This chain uses TRBV9 with TRBJ2-1, with 12 bases matching TRBD2. Germline CDR1 reads SGDLS; CDR2 reads YYNGEE. The CDR3 contains 15 residues. The V gene end was trimmed by 0 bases and the J gene end by 10 bases; junction bases not matched to a gene: 5.